These T cell receptor beta chains were read from a single sample in a study of shared clonotypes between healthy human individuals. Some clones are missing from TCRdb's copy, which holds only in-frame ones; the method was immunoSEQ multiplex PCR. Among about 2.1 million clones, about 94% were seen once, and the ten largest hold about 1.6%. Sequenced: naive CD8+ T cells from PBMCs. These receptors all come from a man aged 18 to 30 in good health. Some clones in this sample may be carry-over from other donors' samples. Each CDR3 is given with its conserved first and last residue. The D gene is left open where the match is weak. Some rows have no size entry. The others give once, few or many, or a class for an expanded clone.

V gene	D gene	CDR3 length	J gene	clone size	CDR3 protein
TRBV28	TRBD1	17	TRBJ2-3	once	CASSRLKTGSDTDTQYF
TRBV7-8	NA	13	TRBJ2-7	NA	CASMEGMNYEQYF
TRBV27	NA	16	TRBJ2-7	NA	CASSLEPGTLSYEQYF
TRBV11-2	TRBD2	14	TRBJ2-1	NA	CASSLGASGYEQFF
TRBV28	NA	14	TRBJ1-5	NA	CASSLPGVYQPQHF
TRBV5-6	NA	14	TRBJ2-7	NA	CASSLAGSGYEQYF
TRBV4-2	TRBD1	16	TRBJ2-1	NA	CASSQTGTGGYNEQFF
TRBV4-2	NA	15	TRBJ1-5	NA	CASSQEQGSIQPQHF
TRBV19	NA	15	TRBJ2-1	NA	CASSPPKLAYNEQFF
TRBV27	TRBD1	15	TRBJ1-2	NA	CASSFGAGTAYGYTF
TRBV19	NA	15	TRBJ1-5	NA	CASTGSGRNNQPQHF
TRBV5-8	NA	16	TRBJ2-1	NA	CASSLGFVGVLDEQFF
TRBV11-2	TRBD2	14	TRBJ2-5	NA	CASSRLAGGETQYF
TRBV10-2	NA	14	TRBJ1-4	NA	CASSESGFWEKLFF
TRBV6-5	NA	14	TRBJ1-1	NA	CASSYGTANTEAFF
TRBV19	NA	14	TRBJ1-1	NA	CASSHRGGSTEAFF
TRBV4-1	TRBD2	14	TRBJ2-5	NA	CASSQVSGRETQYF
TRBV29-1	NA	15	TRBJ2-7	NA	CSVEYRDQGLYEQYF
TRBV23-1	TRBD1	14	TRBJ2-7	NA	CASNHIGDRGEQYF
TRBV14	NA	15	TRBJ2-7	NA	CASSPRRTPRDEQYF
TRBV9	TRBD1	20	TRBJ1-1	NA	CASSASKLDREWGKNTEAFF
TRBV28	NA	14	TRBJ2-7	NA	CASSFSANYYEQYF
TRBV9	NA	19	TRBJ1-1	NA	CASSGSWGAGRVMNTEAFF
TRBV9	NA	15	TRBJ2-3	NA	CASRDPIRELDTQYF
TRBV18	NA	17	TRBJ1-2	NA	CASSPPTVRGAGYGYTF
TRBV6-5	TRBD2	14	TRBJ2-1	few	CASSSGLAGGEQFF
TRBV15	NA	16	TRBJ2-1	NA	CATSRVEGLFTDEQFF
TRBV9	NA	13	TRBJ2-3	NA	CASSALREYTQYF
TRBV2	NA	15	TRBJ2-2	NA	CASSEWTSNTGELFF